A selection of T cell receptor beta chains follows, all from one sample in a study of blood T cell repertoires in COVID-19. The protocol was immunoSEQ multiplex PCR, while the TCRdb copy is restricted to in-frame clones and leaves out a portion. The data contain roughly 250,000 clones, about 88% of them singletons. Input material: PBMCs or T cells enriched from blood (not recorded which). The receptor set was obtained from a woman aged 45-60 years who had recovered from COVID-19. The CDR3 runs from the conserved cysteine through the conserved F or W. Fields, in order: D gene, clone size, J gene, V gene, CDR3 DNA, CDR3 protein. D genes are given only for firm matches. Clone size is given for some rows only: seen once, a few or many times, or a class if the clone is expanded.

TRBD2 | - | TRBJ2-3 | TRBV3-1/TRBV3-2 | TGTGCCAGCAGCCCGGCAGCGGGAGGGCCGAGCACAGATACGCAGTATTTT | CASSPAAGGPSTDTQYF
- | - | TRBJ2-3 | TRBV18 | TGTGCCAGCTCACCACCGCCTAGAGCAGATACGCAGTATTTT | CASSPPPRADTQYF
TRBD2 | - | TRBJ2-1 | TRBV30 | TGTGCCTGGAGTGTAGGACTAGCGGGAGGGAATGAGCAGTTCTTC | CAWSVGLAGGNEQFF
TRBD2 | - | TRBJ2-1 | TRBV5-1 | TGCGCCAGCAGCCCGGGACTAGCGATCAACAATGAGCAGTTCTTC | CASSPGLAINNEQFF
- | once | TRBJ2-5 | TRBV5-6 | TGTGCCAGCAGCTTTCTGACGGGTGCCCGGGAGACCCAGTACTTC | CASSFLTGARETQYF
TRBD2 | - | TRBJ2-1 | TRBV19 | TGTGCCAGTAGTCCCCGAGGAGCGGGAGGTTATGAGCAGTTCTTC | CASSPRGAGGYEQFF
TRBD1 | - | TRBJ2-1 | TRBV24-1 | TGTGCCACCAGTGCCCGGGACAGGGTCTACAATGAGCAGTTCTTC | CATSARDRVYNEQFF
TRBD1 | - | TRBJ1-2 | TRBV28 | TGTGCCAGCAGTGAGCCCGACAGGGGTGGCTACACCTTC | CASSEPDRGGYTF
- | - | TRBJ1-2 | TRBV4-1 | TGCGCCAGCAGCCTTCCGGGACTTCCCAACTATGGCTACACCTTC | CASSLPGLPNYGYTF
TRBD2 | - | TRBJ2-1 | TRBV5-1 | TGCGCCAGCAGCTTGGCCCTAGCGGGAGCCGCTGAGCAGTTCTTC | CASSLALAGAAEQFF
- | few | TRBJ1-2 | TRBV5-1 | TGCGCCAGCAGCGAGGACAGATTTGGCTACACCTTC | CASSEDRFGYTF
TRBD1 | - | TRBJ1-1 | TRBV30 | TGTGCCTGGACCAGGGGACAGAGAAACACTGAAGCTTTCTTT | CAWTRGQRNTEAFF
- | - | TRBJ1-1 | TRBV18 | TGTGCCAGCTCACCGGGCCCGGCGAACACTGAAGCTTTCTTT | CASSPGPANTEAFF
TRBD1 | - | TRBJ2-3 | TRBV3-1/TRBV3-2 | TGTGCCAGCAGCCAGGGACAGGTGCCAGATACGCAGTATTTT | CASSQGQVPDTQYF
- | - | TRBJ2-7 | TRBV7-2 | TGTGCCAGCAGCTTAGGGTCAGGGTACGAGCAGTACTTC | CASSLGSGYEQYF
TRBD1 | - | TRBJ2-4 | TRBV18 | TGTGCCAGCTCACCACTCCGGACAGGGAACATTCAGTACTTC | CASSPLRTGNIQYF
TRBD2 | - | TRBJ2-7 | TRBV10-2 | TGCGCCAGCAGAGGTGGACTAGCCTACGAGCAGTACTTC | CASRGGLAYEQYF
TRBD1 | - | TRBJ1-2 | TRBV27 | TGTGCCAGCAGTCCATGGACAGGGAATGGCTACACCTTC | CASSPWTGNGYTF
TRBD2 | - | TRBJ2-1 | TRBV28 | TGTGCCAGCAGTTTACCCGGACTAGGTCCCTACAATGAGCAGTTCTTC | CASSLPGLGPYNEQFF
TRBD2 | - | TRBJ2-3 | TRBV24-1 | TGTGCCACCAGTGACCGGACTAGCGGGAAGTCAGATACGCAGTATTTT | CATSDRTSGKSDTQYF
- | - | TRBJ1-6 | TRBV6-2/TRBV6-3 | TGTGCCAGCAGTTACCGACACCTATCACCCCTCCACTTT | CASSYRHLSPLHF
TRBD1 | - | TRBJ2-3 | TRBV9 | TGTGCCAGCAGCGTAGGAGTCAGGGGGACAGATACGCAGTATTTT | CASSVGVRGTDTQYF
- | few | TRBJ2-5 | TRBV27 | TGTGCCAGCAGTATCTCCCAAGATCGGGCCCAGTACTTC | CASSISQDRAQYF
TRBD1 | once | TRBJ2-1 | TRBV5-8 | TGTGCCAGCAGCTTGGGACAGGGCTCCTACAATGAGCAGTTCTTC | CASSLGQGSYNEQFF
TRBD1 | - | TRBJ1-2 | TRBV27 | TGTGCCAGCAGTACCCGGGACAGCCCTAACTATGGCTACACCTTC | CASSTRDSPNYGYTF
TRBD1 | few | TRBJ2-1 | TRBV9 | TGTGCCAGCAGCGTAGCTTATAGGGGGCGTGAGCAGTTCTTC | CASSVAYRGREQFF
TRBD1 | - | TRBJ1-5 | TRBV7-2 | TGTGCCAGCAGCTTAGTTTCAGGGACAGGCTCGCTCGGTCAGCCCCAGCATTTT | CASSLVSGTGSLGQPQHF
TRBD1 | - | TRBJ2-5 | TRBV27 | TGTGCCAGCAGTTTGACAGGGTCAAAGGTGGAGACCCAGTACTTC | CASSLTGSKVETQYF
TRBD2 | - | TRBJ2-5 | TRBV3-1/TRBV3-2 | TGTGCCAGCACCAGACGGGGGGGGCAAGAGACCCAGTACTTC | CASTRRGGQETQYF
- | - | TRBJ1-1 | TRBV5-1 | TGCGCCAGCAGCTTGGGTGTCAGGGTGGCTGAAGCTTTCTTT | CASSLGVRVAEAFF
- | once | TRBJ2-1 | TRBV27 | TGTGCCAGCGCCCGGTCTATCTACAATGAGCAGTTCTTC | CASARSIYNEQFF
- | - | TRBJ1-1 | TRBV28 | TGTGCCAGCAGTCGCCCATCGGGGACTGAAGCTTTCTTT | CASSRPSGTEAFF
TRBD2 | - | TRBJ2-1 | TRBV27 | TGTGCCAGCAGTATCCAAATGGGTCTAGCGGGAGTAAGGAATGAGCAGTTCTTC | CASSIQMGLAGVRNEQFF
- | few | TRBJ2-7 | TRBV28 | TGTGCCAGCAGTGCGGATAGGCAGTTGAACGACGAGCAGTACTTC | CASSADRQLNDEQYF
TRBD1 | - | TRBJ2-1 | TRBV19 | TGTGCCAGTAAAGCCGGGACAGCTTACAATGAGCAGTTCTTC | CASKAGTAYNEQFF
- | - | TRBJ1-2 | TRBV19 | TGTGCCAGTAGTTCCGGAGGGGCGCCGTATGGCTACACCTTC | CASSSGGAPYGYTF
- | - | TRBJ2-5 | TRBV5-5 | TGTGCCAGCAGCATTCGGATCTACGGGGTAGAGACCCAGTACTTC | CASSIRIYGVETQYF
TRBD1 | - | TRBJ1-4 | TRBV11-2 | TGTGCCAGCAGCTTAGTAGGGACAGATAAACTGTTTTTT | CASSLVGTDKLFF
- | few | TRBJ2-2 | TRBV6-2/TRBV6-3 | TGTGCCAGCAGTTATAGTAGGGGATCCGGGGAGCTGTTTTTT | CASSYSRGSGELFF
- | - | TRBJ1-4 | TRBV18 | TGTGCCAGCTCACCCCAGACAACTAATGAAAAACTGTTTTTT | CASSPQTTNEKLFF
TRBD2 | - | TRBJ2-7 | TRBV28 | TGTGCCAGCACCCACCAGAACCGACAGGGACTAGCGGGAGGGCCTCGCAGGTACGAGCAGTACTTC | CASTHQNRQGLAGGPRRYEQYF
TRBD1 | - | TRBJ2-1 | TRBV2 | TGTGCCAGCGGGACAGGGAGGAATGAGCAGTTCTTC | CASGTGRNEQFF
- | - | TRBJ1-1 | TRBV19 | TGTGCCAGTAGTATGGCTCCGAGGGCTACTGAAGCTTTCTTT | CASSMAPRATEAFF
- | - | TRBJ1-1 | TRBV29-1 | TGCAGCGTTTCCTTCGCGAGAACTGAAGCTTTCTTT | CSVSFARTEAFF